This TCR beta chain was observed in a study of T-cell memory formation after mild COVID-19. TCRdb used MiXCR to reprocess the 5' RACE reads, holding one entry per CDR3 protein. The table has about 400,000 distinct CDR3 sequences, 14% seen once. This CDR3 has 12 amino acids. The V end lost 1 base, the J end lost 7 bases, and 11 bases lay between the germline ends. The V gene's germline CDR1 is GTSNPN and CDR2 SVGIG (reference sequence). Study-level points and caveats: Pre-infection memory already had some responding clones, implying cross-reactive memory joined.

As for this clonotype: Its antigen is not identified.

Input material: PBMCs or a T cell subset sorted from them (not recorded which). This receptor was identified in a man between 18 and 29 years old who had mild COVID-19 (a few samples of this study predate the infection). Cell type and time point are not known. This chain uses TRBV30 with TRBJ2-7; perhaps TRBD1 as D (6 bases). CDR3 in amino acids: CAWSGNREEQYF. In DNA, the CDR3 is TGTGCCTGGAGTGGGAACAGGGAGGAGCAGTACTTC.